This entry features one T cell receptor (beta chain) sequence. This clone was found a few times. Its antigen has not been determined. No base quality values were provided; no much bigger clone lies one nucleotide off. This entry is derived from a study of cytomegalovirus exposure and HLA in healthy donors (dated by TCRdb to 2015 to 2018). In the study overall: In an earlier analysis of several hundred of the donors, 276 Gb of sequence data and 117 million unique TCR beta sequences from about 190 million T cells were reported. An early release that covered some 630 HLA-typed donors contained about 300 gigabases of sequencing data and 65 million to 100 million unique TCR sequences. Among the approximately 420 genotyped donors, about 85% belonged to the genetic ancestry cluster associated with self-reported Caucasian donors. The study aimed to test whether signatures of past pathogen exposure could be identified by cataloging public T cell receptors. The T cell repertoires of 700 or so subjects were profiled by immunosequencing and related to cytomegalovirus serostatus. In addition to the first cohort of 666 subjects, a separate validation cohort of 100 to 150 different subjects was used. To predict cytomegalovirus infection status, the study combined high-throughput TCR immunosequencing, statistical association of individual TCRs with disease status, and machine learning. In a later analysis, previously published TCR beta repertoires from 550 to 700 donors were re-analyzed and high-resolution HLA genotyping was added so that TCR occurrence patterns could be studied. Rather than drawing on any new phenotypic data, the later analysis identified candidate immune exposures from TCR beta sequences and the way those sequences occurred across donors. An earlier analysis of some 500 of the donors applied high-throughput TCR beta sequencing to assess whether each TCR beta V gene segment acted as functional or pseudogenic. Alongside the repertoire data, information on donor age, sex, ethnicity and CMV serostatus was compiled. In a later genetic analysis, genome-wide SNP genotypes for about 55% of the roughly 700 donors were used, and that subset was treated as a discovery cohort. Every repertoire in the discovery cohort had been generated on one and the same sequencing platform. Class I and class II HLA loci were covered by the typing at four-digit resolution. The number of donors typed differed by locus, with about 629-630 for A, B, C, DRB1 and DQB1, around 560 for DQA1, about 610 for DPA1, and around 450 for DPB1. Because of strong linkage in the cohort, five DR-DQ haplotypes were treated as single units for association and clustering. Across approximately 400 genotyped donors of the cohort, an average of roughly 230,000 unique TCR beta nucleotide sequences per donor were sequenced, and 15% to 20% of those sequences were non-productive.

Trimming removed 2 bases from V and 7 bases from J, leaving 24 bases between the germline ends. Its CDR3 holds 17 amino acids, cysteine through phenylalanine. The kept DNA is CDR3 alone, 51 bases in frame from the first base. The germline V gene yields SGHRS for CDR1 and YFSETQ for CDR2. In total, 666 healthy bone marrow donors made up the cohort. All cohort members were sampled while nominally healthy, although unrecorded immune exposures were likely present. The donor tested CMV seropositive and was one of the 289 seropositive cohort members. Every donor gave a peripheral blood sample, and the peripheral blood mononuclear cells from that sample were used for TCR beta sequencing. Genomic DNA was extracted from the blood cell samples with the Qiagen DNeasy Blood Extraction Kit. What the research found in general, with its limitations: Sequencing depth was assumed to be roughly uniform across donors in the presence/absence analyses, though that assumption may not hold. In a later analysis, 16,951 TCR beta sequences were associated with specific HLA alleles at a false discovery rate of 0.05. A later analysis found that TCR association rates varied across HLA loci, with DRB1 alleles showing the most associated TCRs and HLA-C alleles the fewest. In an earlier analysis of about 600 of the donors, most TCR beta V segments appeared in productive rearrangements about 90% or about 30% of the time, broadly matching IMGT annotations. A later genetic analysis reported fewer N-insertions in productive TCRs among donors in an Asian-associated ancestry cluster than the roughly 690-donor mean. A later analysis reported that several top co-occurrence clusters appeared linked to parvovirus B19, influenza, CMV and Epstein-Barr virus. Because some donors lacked HLA typing at each locus, the association tests relied only on the typed subset. When HLA alleles, especially DR and DQ, strongly co-occurred, attributing TCR associations to individual alleles was difficult. A later genetic analysis associated a missense DCLRE1C variant with V-gene and J-gene trimming of TCR beta chains, and an independent cohort replicated the association. Most CMV-associated TCR beta chains appeared to be HLA-restricted in a later analysis, and the HLA associations seemed to be driven largely by CMV exposure. In a later analysis, HLA-associated TCR beta chains showed more clonal expansion and lower generation probabilities than non-associated chains that were equally common. Because counts were too low, some 17 rarely observed V segments, including chromosome 9 orphons, were left out of the earlier analysis of 587 of the donors. The classifier was reported to diagnose cytomegalovirus status with high specificity and sensitivity in both the original cohort and the validation cohort. The study listed 150 to 200 TCR beta chains as associated with cytomegalovirus. The authors suggested that the approach could potentially be extended to other disease states and immunological phenotypes. Most TCR sequences were seen in very few donors, while some public TCRs were found in many individuals. Correlated functional status among segregating V segments might be attributable to linkage disequilibrium, but an unknown experimental factor could not be ruled out. A cluster of highly shared sequence variants was judged likely to be a technical artifact of the sequencing pipeline. The cohort was sequenced for TCR beta chains only, and without alpha or paired-chain data the features that could be detected were limited. The only immune exposure information available for the cohort was CMV serostatus. Because the 87-base-pair reads could not distinguish some IMGT-functional V segments, including TRBV6-2 and TRBV6-3, those segments were excluded. A further reported finding was that TCR beta sequences accurately predicted the HLA-A and HLA-B alleles for most subjects in the first cohort. A few of the identified cytomegalovirus-associated TCR beta chains were confirmed in vitro to be specific for cytomegalovirus antigens.

Library creation used the immunoSEQ multiplex PCR assay. For the multiplex PCR, a mixture combining 60 forward primers for TCR Vbeta segments and 13 reverse primers for TCR Jbeta segments was used. The CDR3 region of rearranged TCR beta genes was amplified from genomic DNA by a multiplex PCR assay. Amplified TCR beta libraries were sequenced as 87-base-pair reads on the Illumina HiSeq System. The authors' analysis ran thus. A later analysis tallied about 77 million unique TCR beta chains across the 700 or so repertoires, and approximately 9.9 million of those chains were shared by two or more donors. Raw reads were error-corrected and collapsed into unique sequences by a nearest-neighbor algorithm in which closely related sequences were merged to remove PCR and sequencing errors. CDR3 sequences were aligned to IMGT reference sequences to assign V, D and J gene segments. Each retained sequence needed at least a six-nucleotide match to both a V gene segment and a J gene segment. A rearrangement counted as productive if the CDR3 had no stop codons and remained in frame with V and J, and every other rearrangement counted as non-productive. Following IMGT convention, CDR3 was defined as the stretch from the second conserved V-encoded cysteine to the conserved J-encoded phenylalanine. Sequences without an unambiguous match to a single V gene segment were excluded from the earlier analysis of almost 600 of the donors. An earlier analysis of approximately 590 of the donors called V segments functional above 56.7% productive rearrangements and segregating when the between-donor standard deviation exceeded 5%. A statistical classification framework was developed to diagnose cytomegalovirus status using the catalog of TCR beta chain sequences. In a later analysis, TCR nucleotide sequences were compared against IMGT/GENE-DB human TR gene sequences so that V and J genes could be assigned. A later analysis assigned CDR3 sequences and most-parsimonious VDJ recombination scenarios with the TCRdist pipeline. In a later analysis, every TCR beta chain was defined by the combination of its CDR3 amino acid sequence and its V-gene family, and reads without a unique V-gene family were dropped. In a later analysis, some 600 highly shared, low-generation-probability nucleotide sequences were removed to address suspected cross-contamination and a sequencing artifact. In a later analysis, a clonal expansion index for each public chain was calculated from normalized within-repertoire ranks of inferred template counts. Generation probabilities in a later analysis came from a VDJ recombination model fitted to out-of-frame rearrangements, and those results were checked against IGoR. A later analysis scored TCR-TCR, TCR-HLA and TCR-CMV co-occurrence with hypergeometric tests, applying a repertoire-size bias correction to TCR pairs. False discovery rates were estimated in a later analysis by permuting HLA or CMV assignments 20 times. In a later analysis, co-occurring TCRs were grouped using DBSCAN, and TCRdist sequence similarity was added for clustering within HLA-allele-positive subsets. Repertoires with fewer than 30,000 or more than 120,000 public chains were left out of co-occurrence clustering, as were about five repertoires with anomalous nucleotide sharing. This is the immuneACCESS table as TCRdb keeps it, with only in-frame sequences that have V and J called. A part of the clones is gone; compared with another copy, unresolved V genes explain less than half, and the rest is unexplained. The V and J calls and the clone size are those of that table, but D and trimming were determined from the DNA. This sample comprises 170,000 or so clones, approximately 84% of them detected only once. The top ten constitute around 4.9% of the sample.

Sequencing used PBMCs. This receptor was taken from a girl aged 5-17 years in good health and CMV-seropositive. The chain links TRBV5-1 with TRBJ1-2; perhaps TRBD1 is the D gene, with 5 bases matching. The CDR3 in this case is CASSFSLLNSPGGGYTF. DNA sequence: TGCGCCAGCAGCTTTAGCCTTTTAAACTCGCCGGGGGGTGGCTACACCTTC.